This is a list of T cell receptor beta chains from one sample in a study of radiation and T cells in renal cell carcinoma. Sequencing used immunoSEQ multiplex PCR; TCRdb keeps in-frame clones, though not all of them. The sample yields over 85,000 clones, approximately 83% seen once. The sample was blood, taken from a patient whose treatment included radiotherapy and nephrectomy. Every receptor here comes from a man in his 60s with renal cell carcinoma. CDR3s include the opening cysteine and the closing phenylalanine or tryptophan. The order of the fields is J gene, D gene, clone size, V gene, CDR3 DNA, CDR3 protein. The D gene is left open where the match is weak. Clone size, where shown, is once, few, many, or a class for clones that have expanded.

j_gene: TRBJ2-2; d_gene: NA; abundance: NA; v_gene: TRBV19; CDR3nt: TGTGCCAGTAGTATAGATCTCTCGTACAACACCGGGGAGCTGTTTTTT; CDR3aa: CASSIDLSYNTGELFF
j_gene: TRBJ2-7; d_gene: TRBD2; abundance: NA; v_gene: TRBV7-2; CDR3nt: TGTGCCAGCAGCTCTAGCGGGAGCCTCCCCTACGAGCAGTACTTC; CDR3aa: CASSSSGSLPYEQYF
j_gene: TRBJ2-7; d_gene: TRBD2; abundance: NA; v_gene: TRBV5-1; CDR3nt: TGCGCCAGCAGCTCCACCGGGACTAGTGGGTCCCAGCAGTACTTC; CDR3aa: CASSSTGTSGSQQYF
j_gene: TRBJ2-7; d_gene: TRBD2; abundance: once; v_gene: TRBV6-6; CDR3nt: TGTGCCAGCAGTTCAGCTAGCGGGAGTCGGGACGAGCAGTACTTC; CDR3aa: CASSSASGSRDEQYF
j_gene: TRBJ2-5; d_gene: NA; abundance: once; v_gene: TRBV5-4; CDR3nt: TGTGCCAGCAGCTTGGGGGGGGCAGGCCAAGAGACCCAGTACTTC; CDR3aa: CASSLGGAGQETQYF
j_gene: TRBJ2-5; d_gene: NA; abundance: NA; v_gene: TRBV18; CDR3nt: TGTGCCAGCTCACCAGTTCCAGTGAGGGTCCCAGCAGAGACCCAGTACTTC; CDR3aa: CASSPVPVRVPAETQYF
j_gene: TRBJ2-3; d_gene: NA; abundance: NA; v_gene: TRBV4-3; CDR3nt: TGCGCCAGCAGCCAAGATGGGGCGGGGAGCGGCACAGATACGCAGTATTTT; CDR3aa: CASSQDGAGSGTDTQYF
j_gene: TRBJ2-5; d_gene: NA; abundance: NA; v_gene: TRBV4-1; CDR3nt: TGCGCCAGCAGCCAAGATGAGGGACTTCAAGAGACCCAGTACTTC; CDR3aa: CASSQDEGLQETQYF
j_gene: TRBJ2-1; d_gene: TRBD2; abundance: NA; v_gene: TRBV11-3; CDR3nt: TGTGCCAGCAGCGTAGGGACTAGCGGGAGAGGGGATGAGCAGTTCTTC; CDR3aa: CASSVGTSGRGDEQFF
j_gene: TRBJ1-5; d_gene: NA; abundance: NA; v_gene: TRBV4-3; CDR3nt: TGCGCCAGCAGCCAAGATCGCGGAGACGATCAGCCCCAGCATTTT; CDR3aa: CASSQDRGDDQPQHF
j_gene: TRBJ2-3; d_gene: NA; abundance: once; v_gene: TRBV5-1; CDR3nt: TGCGCCAGCAGCCTACAGGGTCGCACTGCAGATACGCAGTATTTT; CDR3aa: CASSLQGRTADTQYF
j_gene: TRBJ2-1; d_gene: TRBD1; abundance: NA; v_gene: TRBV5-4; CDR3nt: TGTGCCAGCAGCCTGATTGACAGGGAAAACAATGAGCAGTTCTTC; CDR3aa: CASSLIDRENNEQFF
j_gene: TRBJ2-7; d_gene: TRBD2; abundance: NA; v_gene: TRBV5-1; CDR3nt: TGCGCCAGCAGCTTAAGCGGGAGCGTCTACGAGCAGTACTTC; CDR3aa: CASSLSGSVYEQYF
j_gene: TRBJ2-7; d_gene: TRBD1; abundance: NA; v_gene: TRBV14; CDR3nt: TGTGCCAGCAGCCAAGACGCGACAGGGTTTTATTTGGAGCAGTACTTC; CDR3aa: CASSQDATGFYLEQYF
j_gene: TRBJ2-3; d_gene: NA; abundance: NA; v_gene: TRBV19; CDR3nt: TGTGCCAGTACCCTTCTAGGCTCTGTTCCTAACCCCCGCACAGATACGCAGTATTTT; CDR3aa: CASTLLGSVPNPRTDTQYF
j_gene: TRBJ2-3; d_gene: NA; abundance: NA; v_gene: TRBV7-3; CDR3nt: TGTGCCAGCAGCTTTTCCGGGATCCCCACAGATACGCAGTATTTT; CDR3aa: CASSFSGIPTDTQYF
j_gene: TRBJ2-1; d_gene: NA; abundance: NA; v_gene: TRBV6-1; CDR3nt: TGTGCCAGCAGTGTCGGGACTGTCGACAATGAGCAGTTCTTC; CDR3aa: CASSVGTVDNEQFF
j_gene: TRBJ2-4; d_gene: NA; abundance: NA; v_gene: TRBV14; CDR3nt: TGTGCCAGCAGCACGACGGGACAACTCGAGGGTCTAGCCAAAAACATTCAGTACTTC; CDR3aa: CASSTTGQLEGLAKNIQYF
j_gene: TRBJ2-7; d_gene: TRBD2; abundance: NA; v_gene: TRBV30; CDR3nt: TGTGCCTGGGCGGGGAGGGGTAGGGAGGCCTACGAGCAGTACTTC; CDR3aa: CAWAGRGREAYEQYF
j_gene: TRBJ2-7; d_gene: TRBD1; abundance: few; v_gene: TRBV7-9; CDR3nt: TGTGCCAGCAGCTCCCTCATAGGGACAGGGGGCGCGAGCTCCTACGAGCAGTACTTC; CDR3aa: CASSSLIGTGGASSYEQYF
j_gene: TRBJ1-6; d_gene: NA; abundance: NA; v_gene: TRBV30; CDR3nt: TGTGCCTGGAGCGGTCAGGGGAACTCACCCCTCCACTTT; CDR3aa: CAWSGQGNSPLHF
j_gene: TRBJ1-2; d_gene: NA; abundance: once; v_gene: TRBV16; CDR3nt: TGTGCCAGCAGCCAATTAGATCCAGGGCCAAATGGCTACACCTTC; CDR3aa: CASSQLDPGPNGYTF
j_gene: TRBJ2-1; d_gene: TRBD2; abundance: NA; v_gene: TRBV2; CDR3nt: TGTGCCAGCAGAGAGACTAGCGGGACCCATGAGCAGTTCTTC; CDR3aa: CASRETSGTHEQFF
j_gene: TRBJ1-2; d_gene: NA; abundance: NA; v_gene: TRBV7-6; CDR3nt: TGTGCCAGCAGCTTAAGGGACTACTATGGCTACACCTTC; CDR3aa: CASSLRDYYGYTF
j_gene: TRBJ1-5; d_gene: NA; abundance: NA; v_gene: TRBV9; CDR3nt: TGTGCCAGCAGCTACGACAGTGACAATCAGCCCCAGCATTTT; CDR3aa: CASSYDSDNQPQHF
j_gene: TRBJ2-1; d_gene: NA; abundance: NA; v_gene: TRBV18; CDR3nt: TGTGCCAGCTCACCACCAAGGTTGGTGAACAATGAGCAGTTCTTC; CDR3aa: CASSPPRLVNNEQFF
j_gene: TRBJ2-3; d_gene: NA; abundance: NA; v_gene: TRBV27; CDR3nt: TGTGCCAGCAGTTTCGCCAGGGACGCGATGGATACGCAGTATTTT; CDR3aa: CASSFARDAMDTQYF